The 5 T cell receptor beta chains below come from one sample, sequenced in a study of blood T cells in healthy people across ages. A sample-barcoded 5' primer and a J-beta primer mix were used in a second PCR of about 6 to 11 cycles. One entry per CDR3 protein, called by TCRdb with MiXCR from the 5' RACE reads. This table holds about 970,000 distinct CDR3 sequences, just over 50% found once. Sequenced input: blood. The receptors shown here come from a woman aged 55-69 years in good health.

V gene TRBV27 combines with J gene TRBJ2-7; either TRBD1 or TRBD2 may fit D (5 bases each). The length of the CDR3 is 14 residues. CDR1 is MNHEY, CDR2 SMNVEV, per germline (reference sequence). V was pared by 5 bases and J by 3 bases, with 14 bases between. The CDR3 spells CASSSRDRLYEQYF. Written as DNA, the CDR3 is TGTGCCAGCAGTAGCCGGGACCGACTCTACGAGCAGTACTTC.

The chain carries TRBV11-2 and TRBJ2-7; no firm D call. The J call may be wrong; the DNA end is better matched by TRBJ2-5. The CDR3 totals 13 residues. CDR1 SGHAT and CDR2 FQNNGV come from the germline V gene. The CDR3, as DNA: TGTGCCAGCAGCTTAGTTAGTTTCGAGACCCAGTACTTC. It yields the protein CASSLVSFETQYF.

The sample holds a few counts of this clonotype. The V call is TRBV13, the J call TRBJ2-7, with 8 bases that match TRBD1. Germline lookup yields CDR1 PRHDT and CDR2 FYEKMQ (reference sequence). The CDR3 covers 17 residues. With V trimmed by 5 bases and J by 3 bases, 15 bases remained unmatched. The CDR3 is CASSPNVRTGKFYEQYF. CDR3 bases: TGTGCCAGCAGCCCGAACGTGAGGACAGGGAAATTCTACGAGCAGTACTTC. Full variable domain (outside the CDR3, taken from reference TRBV13 and TRBJ2-7): AAGVIQSPRHLIKEKRETATLKCYPIPRHDTVYWYQQGPGQDPQFLISFYEKMQSDKGSIPDRFSAQQFSDYHSELNMSSLELGDSALYFCASSPNVRTGKFYEQYFGPGTRLTVT.

Here the CDR3 DNA reads TGTGCCAGCAGCTTAGTGGCAGGTGAAGGAGAAAAACTGTTTTTT. Translated, it gives CASSLVAGEGEKLFF. This chain joins TRBV7-2 and TRBJ1-4; D remains ambiguous. Trimming removed 1 base from V and 8 bases from J, with 14 bases in between. This CDR3 region has 15 residues. The germline gives CDR1 SGHTA, CDR2 FQGNSA. The complete variable domain, with remaining parts taken from reference TRBV7-2 and TRBJ1-4, reads GAGVSQSPSNKVTEKGKDVELRCDPISGHTALYWYRQSLGQGLEFLIYFQGNSAPDKSGLPSDRFSAERTGGSVSTLTIQRTQQEDSAVYLCASSLVAGEGEKLFFGSGTQLSVL.

This clonotype has a count of ten or more. This rearrangement joins TRBV29-1 to TRBJ2-7; 7 nucleotides align to TRBD1. J gave up 3 bases and V 8 bases, and 7 bases lay outside the gene matches. The germline V gene has CDR1 SQVTM and CDR2 ANQGSEA. This CDR3 has 12 residues. CDR3 protein: CSYRDSYYEQYF. As DNA, the CDR3 is TGCAGCTACCGGGACAGCTACTACGAGCAGTACTTC.